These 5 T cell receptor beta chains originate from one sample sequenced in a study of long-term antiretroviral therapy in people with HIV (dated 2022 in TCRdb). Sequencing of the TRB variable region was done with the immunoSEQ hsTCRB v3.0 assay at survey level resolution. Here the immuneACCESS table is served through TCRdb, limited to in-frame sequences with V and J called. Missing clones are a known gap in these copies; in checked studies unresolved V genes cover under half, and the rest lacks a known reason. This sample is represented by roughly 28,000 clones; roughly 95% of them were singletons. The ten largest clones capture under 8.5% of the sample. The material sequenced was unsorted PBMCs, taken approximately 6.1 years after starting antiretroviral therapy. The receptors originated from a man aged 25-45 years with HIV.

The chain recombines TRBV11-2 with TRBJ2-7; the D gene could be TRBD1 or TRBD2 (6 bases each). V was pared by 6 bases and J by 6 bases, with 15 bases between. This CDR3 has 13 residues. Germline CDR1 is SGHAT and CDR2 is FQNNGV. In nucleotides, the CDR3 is TGTGCCAGCAGGAACCTAGGGGGAGGCGAGCAGTACTTC. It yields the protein CASRNLGGGEQYF.

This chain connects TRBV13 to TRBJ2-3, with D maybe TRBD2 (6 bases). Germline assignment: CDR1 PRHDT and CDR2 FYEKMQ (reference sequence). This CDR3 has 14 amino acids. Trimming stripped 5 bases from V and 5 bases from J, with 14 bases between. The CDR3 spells CASSARDFKDTQYF. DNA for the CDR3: TGTGCCAGCAGCGCCCGGGACTTTAAAGATACGCAGTATTTT.

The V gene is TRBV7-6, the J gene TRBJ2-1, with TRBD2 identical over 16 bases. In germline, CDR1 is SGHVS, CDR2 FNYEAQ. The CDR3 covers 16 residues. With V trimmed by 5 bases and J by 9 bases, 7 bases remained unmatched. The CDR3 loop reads CASSQTGTSGRGEQFF. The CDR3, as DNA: TGTGCCAGCAGCCAAACTGGGACTAGCGGGAGGGGTGAGCAGTTCTTC.

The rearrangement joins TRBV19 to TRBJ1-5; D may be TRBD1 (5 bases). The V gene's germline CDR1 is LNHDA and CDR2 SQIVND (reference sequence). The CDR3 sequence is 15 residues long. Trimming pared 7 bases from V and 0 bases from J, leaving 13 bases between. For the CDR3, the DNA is TGTGCCAGTAATCTTTGGAGGGGTAGCAATCAGCCCCAGCATTTT. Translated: CASNLWRGSNQPQHF.

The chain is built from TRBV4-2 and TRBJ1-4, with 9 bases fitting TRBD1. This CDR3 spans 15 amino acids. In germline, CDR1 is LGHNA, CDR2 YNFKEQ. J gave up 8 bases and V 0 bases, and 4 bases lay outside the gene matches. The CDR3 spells CASSQETGGAEKLFF. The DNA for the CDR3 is TGTGCCAGCAGCCAAGAAACAGGGGGCGCGGAAAAACTGTTTTTT.